This entry lists 13 T cell receptor beta chains sequenced from one sample in a study of blood T cell repertoires in COVID-19. The assay was immunoSEQ multiplex PCR, and TCRdb's table has in-frame clones only and misses some. Altogether 210,000 or so clones are present, 87% being singletons, with the ten largest covering about 10%. The sequenced material came from PBMCs or T cells enriched from blood (not recorded which). The receptors shown here come from a man under 40 who had recovered from COVID-19.

The V gene is TRBV11-2, the J gene TRBJ2-3, with D maybe TRBD2 (6 bases). This CDR3 comprises 18 residues. V was pared by 5 bases and J by 3 bases, with 24 bases between. From germline, CDR1 is SGHAT and CDR2 FQNNGV. CDR3: CASSRKPGSPLQTDTQYF. The CDR3 nucleotides read TGTGCCAGCAGCCGCAAACCCGGGAGCCCACTACAAACAGATACGCAGTATTTT. Full variable domain (outside the CDR3, taken from reference TRBV11-2 and TRBJ2-3): EAGVAQSPRYKIIEKRQSVAFWCNPISGHATLYWYQQILGQGPKLLIQFQNNGVVDDSQLPKDRFSAERLKGVDSTLKIQPAKLEDSAVYLCASSRKPGSPLQTDTQYFGPGTRLTVL.

The chain has TRBV25-1 and TRBJ1-5; maybe TRBD1 (6 bases). Germline CDR1 is MGHDK and CDR2 is SYGVNS. The V end lost 4 bases, the J end lost 6 bases, and 13 bases lay between the germline ends. This CDR3 is built from 14 residues. CDR3 amino acids: CASSAPGVVQPQHF. The CDR3 DNA reads TGTGCCAGCAGTGCGCCAGGGGTTGTTCAGCCCCAGCATTTT.

J is TRBJ1-6 and V is TRBV6-5, with D unresolved. Deletions cut 2 bases from V and 8 bases from J, with 4 bases between. The length of the CDR3 is 12 residues. Germline CDR1 is MNHEY and CDR2 is SVGAGI. CDR3 sequence: CASSYRHSPLHF. In DNA form, the CDR3 reads TGTGCCAGCAGTTACCGTCATTCACCCCTCCACTTT.

With regard to this clone: Other nucleotide sequences from this sample produce the same CDR3. The chain links TRBV3-1 (or the pseudogene TRBV3-2) to TRBJ2-7, with D possibly TRBD1 on 5 matching bases. The CDR3 runs 14 residues. The germline V gene has CDR1 LGHDT and CDR2 YNNKEL (reference sequence). Trimming removed 1 base at V and 0 bases at J, with 7 bases between. CDR3 in DNA: TGTGCCAGCAGCCAAGGCGACAGCTCCTACGAGCAGTACTTC. Protein: CASSQGDSSYEQYF.

This clone was recorded once. This chain joins TRBV4-1 and TRBJ1-2, with D perhaps TRBD1 (6 bases). The V and J ends lost 3 bases and 4 bases respectively, with 24 bases between them. CDR1 and CDR2 (germline): MGHRA, YSYEKL. The CDR3 covers 18 residues. The CDR3 spells CASSQATIPRDTLYGYTF. CDR3 nucleotides: TGCGCCAGCAGCCAGGCTACGATTCCCCGGGACACCCTCTATGGCTACACCTTC.

The chain has TRBV30 and TRBJ1-5, with D possibly TRBD1 on 5 matching bases. CDR1 GTSNPN and CDR2 SVGIG come from the germline V gene (reference sequence). V lost 5 bases, J lost 4 bases, and 15 bases lay in between. This CDR3 is 14 amino acids long. CDR3 region: CAWGTGVQNQPQHF. DNA for the CDR3: TGTGCCTGGGGAACAGGAGTCCAAAATCAGCCCCAGCATTTT.

The chain carries TRBV10-1 and TRBJ1-3, with TRBD1 identical over 7 bases. This CDR3 has 21 residues. Germline V lookup: CDR1 WNHNN, CDR2 SYGVQD (reference sequence). Trimming at V came to 3 bases and at J to 0 bases, leaving 20 bases not matched to a gene. The CDR3 nucleotides are TGCGCCAGCAGTGACCGCCGAATATTGGACAGGTCTATAGCCTCTGGAAACACCATATATTTT. Protein product: CASSDRRILDRSIASGNTIYF.

This clone was counted once. The chain employs TRBV4-1 and TRBJ1-3; TRBD1 matches at 7 bases. Unmatched junction bases numbered 5, after V lost 3 bases and J lost 0 bases. CDR1 is MGHRA and CDR2 is YSYEKL in the germline V gene. The CDR3 sequence is 16 residues long. This CDR3 reads CASSQDSGGSGNTIYF. The CDR3 nucleotides are TGCGCCAGCAGCCAGGACTCAGGGGGCTCTGGAAACACCATATATTTT.

The table lists this clone with many counts. The chain joins TRBV10-3 to TRBJ2-4, with a possible D match to TRBD2 (6 bases). The germline V and J ends were trimmed by 4 bases and 0 bases, with 10 bases remaining between them. Germline lookup yields CDR1 ENHRY and CDR2 SYGVKD. The CDR3 extends over 15 amino acids. CDR3 in DNA: TGTGCCATCAGTGCTGGGGGGTTAGCCAAAAACATTCAGTACTTC. Encoded protein: CAISAGGLAKNIQYF.

The V gene is TRBV2, the J gene TRBJ2-4; a possible D gene is TRBD2 (5 bases). The length of the CDR3 is 12 residues. The V and J ends lost 5 bases and 9 bases respectively, with 11 bases between them. CDR1 is SNHLY and CDR2 is FYNNEI in the germline V gene. The CDR3 loop reads CASSPGLTIQYF. In DNA form, the CDR3 reads TGTGCCAGCAGTCCCGGACTGACCATTCAGTACTTC.

This clone has only a few counts. V usage is TRBV11-2 and J usage is TRBJ2-1; D perhaps matches TRBD1 (5 bases). Trimming removed 4 bases from V and 6 bases from J, with 13 bases in between. The CDR3 has 14 residues. Germline loops: CDR1 SGHAT, CDR2 FQNNGV. This CDR3 reads CASSWGVVVNEQFF. The CDR3 nucleotides are TGTGCCAGCAGCTGGGGCGTGGTCGTCAATGAGCAGTTCTTC.

This clone is a singleton in its sample. The CDR3 loop reads CASSAQGTGGFWVGKLFF. The CDR3 coding sequence is TGTGCCAGCAGTGCACAGGGGACAGGGGGGTTTTGGGTCGGGAAACTGTTTTTT. This chain connects TRBV25-1 to TRBJ1-4; TRBD1 agrees at 11 bases. From germline, CDR1 is MGHDK and CDR2 SYGVNS. V gave up 4 bases and J gave up 11 bases; unmatched junction bases: 18. The CDR3 loop spans 18 amino acids.

The J gene is TRBJ1-3, the V gene TRBV30, with no clear D. V was clipped by 2 bases and J by 3 bases, with 5 bases between them. Germline-derived CDR1 and CDR2 are GTSNPN and SVGIG (reference sequence). The CDR3 sequence is 12 residues long. The chain's CDR3 is CAWSYLGNTIYF. CDR3 coding DNA: TGTGCCTGGAGTTATCTTGGAAACACCATATATTTT.